These 6 T cell receptor beta chains were sequenced from one sample in a study of T cells in Graves' hyperthyroidism and ophthalmopathy. RNA transcripts provided the source from which TCR beta CDR3 regions were amplified. First-round RT-PCR of the TCR CDR3 relied on the HTBI primer set. TCRdb passed the multiplex PCR reads through MiXCR, listing each CDR3 protein once. The sample records 45,000 or so distinct CDR3 sequences, 45% to 50% being singletons. The sample was peripheral blood or thyroid tissue (not recorded which). The receptors originated from a woman aged 45-60 years with Graves' hyperthyroidism.

A remark on this clonotype: Relative to the germline gene, one junction end is altered; a read error may explain this. CDR3 sequence reads: CASSLAVSGEALF. The CDR3 region has the DNA TGTGCCAGTAGCTTAGCGGTATCAGGAGAAGCTCTCTTT. The rearrangement links TRBV7-9 to TRBJ1-1; D gene ambiguous. Germline V gene lookup returns CDR1 SEHNR and CDR2 FQNEAQ (reference sequence). The CDR3 is 13 amino acids.

The chain couples TRBV14 to TRBJ1-6; weak D call: TRBD1 (5 bases). V lost 0 bases, J lost 9 bases, and 12 bases lay in between. Per germline, CDR1 SGHDN and CDR2 FVKESK. The CDR3 has 15 residues. In DNA form, the CDR3 reads TGTGCCAGCAGCCAAGAGGGAGGGGCAAGTTCACCCCTCCACTTT. This gives the protein CASSQEGGASSPLHF. Looking up the rest from reference TRBV14 and TRBJ1-6 gives the full variable domain: EAGVTQFPSHSVIEKGQTVTLRCDPISGHDNLYWYRRVMGKEIKFLLHFVKESKQDESGMPNNRFLAERTGGTYSTLKVQPAELEDSGVYFCASSQEGGASSPLHFGNGTRLTVT.

The sample holds many counts of this clonotype. V usage is TRBV6-1 and J usage is TRBJ2-7; 9 bases fit TRBD1. Germline V gene data show CDR1 as MNHNS and CDR2 as SASEGT. This CDR3 spans 14 amino acids. V was pared by 8 bases and J by 5 bases, with 10 bases of the junction left unmatched. The DNA for the CDR3 is TGTGCCAGCGGCCCGGGACAGGGTCCCAACGAGCAGTACTTC. Protein sequence: CASGPGQGPNEQYF.

The table lists this clonotype with a count of one. The chain couples TRBV6-5 to TRBJ1-4; D possibly corresponds to TRBD1 (5 bases). Germline lookup yields CDR1 MNHEY and CDR2 SVGAGI. Between the trimmed V and J ends, which lost 4 bases and 13 bases, there was a span of 13 bases. The CDR3 sequence is 12 residues long. The CDR3 sequence: CASSSQVGRLFF. Written as DNA, the CDR3 is TGTGCCAGCAGTTCACAGGTTGGGAGACTGTTTTTT.

Only a few counts were recorded for this clonotype. The V gene is TRBV27, the J gene TRBJ1-2; no clear D gene. Deletions cut 5 bases from V and 0 bases from J, with 10 bases between. The CDR3 sequence is 14 residues long. From germline, CDR1 is MNHEY and CDR2 SMNVEV (reference sequence). CDR3 DNA: TGTGCCAGCAGTCGCGCGGTGTCTAACTATGGCTACACCTTC. Protein sequence: CASSRAVSNYGYTF.

The table lists this clonotype with many counts. This rearrangement joins TRBV25-1 to TRBJ1-1; D gene uncertain. Deletions cut 6 bases from V and 0 bases from J, with 11 bases between. CDR3 length: 14 amino acids. Germline-derived CDR1 and CDR2 are MGHDK and SYGVNS. CDR3 coding DNA: TGTGCCAGCAGGCTGGCCGAGATGAACACTGAAGCTTTCTTT. It specifies CASRLAEMNTEAFF.